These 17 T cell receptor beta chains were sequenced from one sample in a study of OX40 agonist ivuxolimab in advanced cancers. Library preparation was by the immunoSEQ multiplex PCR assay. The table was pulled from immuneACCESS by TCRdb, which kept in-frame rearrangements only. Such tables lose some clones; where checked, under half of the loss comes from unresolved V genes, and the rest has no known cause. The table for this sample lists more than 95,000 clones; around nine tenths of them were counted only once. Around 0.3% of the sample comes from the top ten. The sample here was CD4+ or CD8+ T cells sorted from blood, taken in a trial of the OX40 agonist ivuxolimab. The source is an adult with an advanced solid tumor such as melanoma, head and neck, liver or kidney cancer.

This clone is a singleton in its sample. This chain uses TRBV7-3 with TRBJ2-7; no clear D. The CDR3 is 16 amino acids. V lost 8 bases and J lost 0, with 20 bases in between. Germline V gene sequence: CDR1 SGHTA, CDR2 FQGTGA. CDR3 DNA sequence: TGTGCCAGCGCCCTATCCGGTTCTTCGAGCTCCTACGAGCAGTACTTC. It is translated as CASALSGSSSSYEQYF. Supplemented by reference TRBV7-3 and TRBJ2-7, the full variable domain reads GAGVSQTPSNKVTEKGKYVELRCDPISGHTALYWYRQSLGQGPEFLIYFQGTGAADDSGLPNDRFFAVRPEGSVSTLKIQRTERGDSAVYLCASALSGSSSSYEQYFGPGTRLTVT.

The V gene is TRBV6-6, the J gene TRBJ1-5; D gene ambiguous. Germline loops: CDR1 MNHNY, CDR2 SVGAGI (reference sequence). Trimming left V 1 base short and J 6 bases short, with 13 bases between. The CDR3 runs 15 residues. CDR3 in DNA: TGTGCCAGCAGTTACTTAGGTGACTCGGGTCAGCCCCAGCATTTT. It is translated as CASSYLGDSGQPQHF.

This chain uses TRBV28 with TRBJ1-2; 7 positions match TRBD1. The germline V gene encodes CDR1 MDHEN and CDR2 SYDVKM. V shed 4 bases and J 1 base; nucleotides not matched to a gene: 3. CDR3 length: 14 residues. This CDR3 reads CASSSGTVNYGYTF. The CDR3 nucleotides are TGTGCCAGCAGTTCCGGGACAGTTAACTATGGCTACACCTTC.

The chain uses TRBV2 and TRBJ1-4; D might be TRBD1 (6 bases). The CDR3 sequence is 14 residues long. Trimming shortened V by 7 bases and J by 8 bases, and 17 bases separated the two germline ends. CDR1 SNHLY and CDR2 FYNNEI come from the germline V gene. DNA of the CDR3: TGTGCCAGCACCTTACAGGGTTCGGGAGAAAAACTGTTTTTT. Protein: CASTLQGSGEKLFF.

The CDR3 is CASSFTSGSAMVETQYF. CDR3 bases: TGTGCCAGCAGCTTCACTAGCGGGAGTGCGATGGTAGAGACCCAGTACTTC. The chain recombines TRBV5-6 with TRBJ2-5, with 11 nucleotides matching TRBD2. Germline-derived CDR1 and CDR2 are SGHDT and YYEEEE. CDR3 length: 17 residues. V lost 2 bases, J lost 4 bases, and 10 bases stayed unmatched. Together with reference TRBV5-6 and TRBJ2-5, the CDR3 gives the full variable domain: DAGVTQSPTHLIKTRGQQVTLRCSPKSGHDTVSWYQQALGQGPQFIFQYYEEEERQRGNFPDRFSGHQFPNYSSELNVNALLLGDSALYLCASSFTSGSAMVETQYFGPGTRLLVL.

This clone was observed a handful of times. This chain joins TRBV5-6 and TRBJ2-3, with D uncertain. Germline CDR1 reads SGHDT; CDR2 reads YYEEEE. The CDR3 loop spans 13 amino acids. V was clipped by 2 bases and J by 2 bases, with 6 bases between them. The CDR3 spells CASSLQYTDTQYF. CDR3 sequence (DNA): TGTGCCAGCAGCTTACAATACACAGATACGCAGTATTTT.

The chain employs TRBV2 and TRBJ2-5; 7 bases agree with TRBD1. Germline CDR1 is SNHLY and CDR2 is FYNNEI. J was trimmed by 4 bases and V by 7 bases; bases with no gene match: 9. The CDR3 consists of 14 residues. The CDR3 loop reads CASTYRGDGETQYF. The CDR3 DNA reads TGTGCCAGCACATACAGGGGAGATGGAGAGACCCAGTACTTC.

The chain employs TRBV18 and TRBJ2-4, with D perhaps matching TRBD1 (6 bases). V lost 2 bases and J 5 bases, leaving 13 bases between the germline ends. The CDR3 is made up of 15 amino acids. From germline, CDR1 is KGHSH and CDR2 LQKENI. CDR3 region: CASSPIIGGQNIQYF. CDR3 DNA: TGTGCCAGCTCACCAATTATAGGGGGACAAAACATTCAGTACTTC.

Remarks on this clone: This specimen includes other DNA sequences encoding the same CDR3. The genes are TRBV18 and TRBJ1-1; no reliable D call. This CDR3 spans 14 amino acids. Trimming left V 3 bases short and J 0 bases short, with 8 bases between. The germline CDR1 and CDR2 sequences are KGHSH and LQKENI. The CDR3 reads CASSPVRLNTEAFF. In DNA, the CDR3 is TGTGCCAGCTCACCGGTCCGGTTGAACACTGAAGCTTTCTTT. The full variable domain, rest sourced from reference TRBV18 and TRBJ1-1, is NAGVMQNPRHLVRRRGQEARLRCSPMKGHSHVYWYRQLPEEGLKFMVYLQKENIIDESGMPKERFSAEFPKEGPSILRIQQVVRGDSAAYFCASSPVRLNTEAFFGQGTRLTVV.

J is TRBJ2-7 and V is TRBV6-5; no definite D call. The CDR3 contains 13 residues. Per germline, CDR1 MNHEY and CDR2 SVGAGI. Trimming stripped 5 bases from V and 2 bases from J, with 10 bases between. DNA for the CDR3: TGTGCCAGCAGTAGCCCACCGACCTACGAGCAGTACTTC. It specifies CASSSPPTYEQYF.

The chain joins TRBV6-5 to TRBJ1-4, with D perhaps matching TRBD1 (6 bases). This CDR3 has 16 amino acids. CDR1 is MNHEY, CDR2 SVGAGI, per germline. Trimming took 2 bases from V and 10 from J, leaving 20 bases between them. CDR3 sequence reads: CASSYSGGTRDGKLFF. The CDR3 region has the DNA TGTGCCAGCAGTTACAGCGGAGGGACAAGGGACGGAAAACTGTTTTTT.

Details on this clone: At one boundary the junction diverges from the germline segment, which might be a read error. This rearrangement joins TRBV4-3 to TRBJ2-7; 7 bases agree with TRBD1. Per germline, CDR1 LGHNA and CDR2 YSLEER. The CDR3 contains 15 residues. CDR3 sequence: CVSSADRVASYEQYF. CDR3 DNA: TGCGTCAGCAGCGCAGACAGGGTAGCGTCCTACGAGCAGTACTTC.

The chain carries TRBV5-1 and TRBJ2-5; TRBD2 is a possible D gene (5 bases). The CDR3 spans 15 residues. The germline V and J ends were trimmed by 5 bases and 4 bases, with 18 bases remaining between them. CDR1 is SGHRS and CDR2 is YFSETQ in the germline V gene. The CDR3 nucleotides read TGCGCCAGCAGGCCAACCCCCGATCGGGGAGAGACCCAGTACTTC. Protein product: CASRPTPDRGETQYF.

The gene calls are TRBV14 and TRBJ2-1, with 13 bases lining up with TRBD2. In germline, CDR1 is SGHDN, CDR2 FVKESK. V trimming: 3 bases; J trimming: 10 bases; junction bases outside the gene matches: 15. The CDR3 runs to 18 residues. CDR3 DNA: TGTGCCAGCAGCCAGTGGACTAGCGGGAGCCTTAGCTTTAGGGAGCAGTTCTTC. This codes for CASSQWTSGSLSFREQFF.

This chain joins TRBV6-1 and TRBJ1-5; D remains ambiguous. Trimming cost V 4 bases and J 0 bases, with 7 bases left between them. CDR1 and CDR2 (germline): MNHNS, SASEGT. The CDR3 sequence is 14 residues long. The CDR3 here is CASSVTYSNQPQHF. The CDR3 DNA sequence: TGTGCCAGCAGTGTTACGTATAGCAATCAGCCCCAGCATTTT.

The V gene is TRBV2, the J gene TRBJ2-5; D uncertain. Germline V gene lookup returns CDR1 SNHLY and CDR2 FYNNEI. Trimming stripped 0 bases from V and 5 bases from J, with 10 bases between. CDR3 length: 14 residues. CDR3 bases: TGTGCCAGCAGTGAAGCCCTCCCGAGGGAGACCCAGTACTTC. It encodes CASSEALPRETQYF.

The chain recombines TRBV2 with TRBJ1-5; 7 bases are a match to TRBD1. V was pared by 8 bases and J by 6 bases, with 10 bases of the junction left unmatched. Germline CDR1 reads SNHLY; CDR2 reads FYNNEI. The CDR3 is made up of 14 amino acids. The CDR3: CASAGGSGGQPQHF. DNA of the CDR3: TGTGCCAGCGCAGGGGGGTCTGGTGGTCAGCCCCAGCATTTT.